Listed here are 10 T cell receptor beta chains from one sample, sequenced in a study of shared T cell receptors in the human thymus. Some clones are missing from TCRdb's copy, which holds only in-frame ones; the method was immunoSEQ multiplex PCR. The profile covers approximately 660,000 clones, with more than 75% appearing a single time and 0.01% taken by the ten largest. This sample was also put to use in a study of human thymus T cells.

The sequenced sample consisted of thymocytes. The receptors here all came from a boy less than two years old with a congenital heart defect.

This clone was picked up a small number of times. The rearrangement joins TRBV19 to TRBJ1-1; D may be TRBD1 (5 bases). The V gene lost 11 bases and the J gene lost 11 bases, with 18 bases spanning the gap. Germline assignment: CDR1 LNHDA and CDR2 SQIVND (reference sequence). The CDR3 has 11 amino acids. The CDR3 loop reads CADRGAGKAFF. As DNA, the CDR3 is TGTGCCGATCGTGGGGCAGGGAAGGCTTTCTTT. Complete variable domain (other parts from reference TRBV19 and TRBJ1-1): DGGITQSPKYLFRKEGQNVTLSCEQNLNHDAMYWYRQDPGQGLRLIYYSQIVNDFQKGDIAEGYSVSREKKESFPLTVTSAQKNPTAFYLCADRGAGKAFFGQGTRLTVV.

The V and J genes are TRBV5-1 and TRBJ2-5; weak D call: TRBD2 (5 bases). The CDR3 extends over 16 amino acids. The V end was cut by 1 base, the J end by 0 bases, with 13 bases between. From germline, CDR1 is SGHRS and CDR2 YFSETQ. CDR3: CASSLRASKYQETQYF. CDR3 nucleotide sequence: TGCGCCAGCAGCTTGCGGGCTAGCAAGTACCAAGAGACCCAGTACTTC.

The chain is built from TRBV18 and TRBJ1-4; D possibly corresponds to TRBD1 (6 bases). Germline V gives CDR1 KGHSH, CDR2 LQKENI. The CDR3 consists of 17 residues. Trimming took 2 bases from V and 5 from J, leaving 18 bases between them. DNA for the CDR3: TGTGCCAGCTCACCAACGGGGGGCTTTGTGGGAAATGAAAAACTGTTTTTT. Translated, it gives CASSPTGGFVGNEKLFF.

CDR3 sequence reads: CATSRDRGQGRRQPQHF. Written as DNA, the CDR3 is TGTGCCACCAGCAGAGATAGAGGACAGGGAAGACGGCAGCCCCAGCATTTT. The chain joins TRBV15 to TRBJ1-5, with 8 bases matching TRBD1. J gave up 7 bases and V 0 bases, and 11 bases lay outside the gene matches. Looked up from germline, CDR1 is LNHNV and CDR2 is YYDKDF (reference sequence). The CDR3 sequence is 17 residues long.

The rearrangement uses TRBV5-4 and TRBJ1-1, with D tentatively TRBD1 (5 bases). This CDR3 is 16 amino acids long. Germline loops: CDR1 SGHNT, CDR2 YYREEE (reference sequence). Trimming took 4 bases from V and 5 from J, leaving 21 bases between them. The CDR3 DNA is TGTGCCAGCAGCCCTTCCGCGGCAGGGTGGGAAACTGAAGCTTTCTTT. The encoded protein is CASSPSAAGWETEAFF.

V usage is TRBV5-1 and J usage is TRBJ1-3; D uncertain. There are 13 residues in the CDR3. V lost 4 bases and J 0 bases, leaving 5 bases between the germline ends. Germline values: CDR1 SGHRS, CDR2 YFSETQ. The CDR3 spells CASSPYSGNTIYF. CDR3 nucleotides: TGCGCCAGCAGCCCTTACTCTGGAAACACCATATATTTT.

The V gene is TRBV4-1, the J gene TRBJ2-7, with D tentatively TRBD2 (5 bases). The CDR3 length is 15 residues. V dropped 4 bases and J dropped 5 bases, with 18 bases sitting between them. Looked up from germline, CDR1 is MGHRA and CDR2 is YSYEKL. The CDR3 DNA follows: TGCGCCAGCAGCCGGAGCGGAGTCCCGGCCAACGAGCAGTACTTC. This gives the protein CASSRSGVPANEQYF.

V and J are TRBV15 and TRBJ1-5; D call uncertain. CDR3 size: 16 residues. The V and J ends lost 5 bases and 9 bases respectively, with 23 bases between them. Germline V lookup: CDR1 LNHNV, CDR2 YYDKDF (reference sequence). The CDR3 DNA follows: TGTGCCACCAGCTATGGCGGATACGACGCGCAAGGGCCCCAGCATTTT. Encoded protein: CATSYGGYDAQGPQHF.

This rearrangement joins TRBV5-6 to TRBJ1-2; 7 bases match TRBD1. Germline V gene lookup returns CDR1 SGHDT and CDR2 YYEEEE. This CDR3 region has 15 residues. Trimming cost V 0 bases and J 2 bases; bases outside gene matches: 4. CDR3 sequence: CASSLVGQTNYGYTF. DNA for the CDR3: TGTGCCAGCAGCTTGGTGGGACAGACGAACTATGGCTACACCTTC.

The chain carries TRBV29-1 and TRBJ2-1; possible D gene TRBD2, 6 bases. CDR3 length equals 14 residues. V was clipped by 4 bases and J by 3 bases, with 13 bases between them. CDR1 is SQVTM and CDR2 is ANQGSEA in the germline V gene. CDR3 DNA: TGCAGCGTTGTTTCGGGAGCTCTCTACAATGAGCAGTTCTTC. It is translated as CSVVSGALYNEQFF.